What follows is one T cell receptor (beta chain) and its context. The count of this clonotype is one. Its binding antigen is unknown. One base away there is no much larger clone; base qualities are not given. One read gives only weak evidence. The sequencer was an Illumina HiSeq 2000. TCR beta chain libraries were generated by multiplex PCR amplification. High-throughput sequencing was used to analyze the amplified TCR beta chain products. TCRdb ran its own pipeline on the public reads, namely fastp trimming at Q25 and MiXCR clone calling, and kept in-frame beta chains. Here each entry gathers all rows of one CDR3 protein and keeps the most common genes and DNA. Here the sample has fewer than 250,000 distinct CDR3 sequences; 32% occur a single time. Just over 1.4% of the sample is taken by the ten largest. The sample belongs to a study of breast tumors, draining lymph nodes, adjacent tissues (dated by TCRdb to about 2016). For context, the study as a whole: Breast cancer patients provided tumor, adjacent nontumor tissue and axillary lymph nodes, and the study compared the TCR beta repertoires across these three sources. The study was designed to assess the relationships and possible T-cell exchange between tumor, surrounding tissue and draining lymph node repertoires in human breast cancer. On the study overall, not on this receptor specifically: Tumor and nontumor tissue repertoires were significantly more similar in luminal-like than in basal-like breast cancer. A scenario in which most tumor T cells derive from the lymph node and then expand within tumor tissue was judged to be consistent with the data. Tumor T-cell repertoires showed less diversity than lymph node repertoires and more diversity than nontumor tissue repertoires, and tumor T-cell repertoires showed preferential V and J gene usage. Rather than being directly demonstrated, the conclusion that tumor T cells originate in lymph nodes was presented as consistent with a hypothesis.

Lymph node samples were obtained from the axillary draining lymph nodes of breast cancer patients. Germline trimming: 6 bases from V, 3 bases from J; junction bases outside gene matches: 2. The CDR3 covers 13 residues, taking in both the cysteine and the phenylalanine. The sequence is cut down to CDR3 DNA, 39 bases in frame from base 1. Via the germline V gene, CDR1 is SQVTM and CDR2 ANQGSEA. The sequence links TRBV29-1 to TRBJ2-5; 12 nucleotides in the junction match TRBD1. The specimen sequenced was axillary lymph node tissue. The receptor was derived from a female donor with breast cancer. Some clones in this sample may be carry-over from other donors' samples. The DNA reads as follows: TGCAGCGTGGGGACAGGGGGCGAAGAGACCCAGTACTTC. Translation gives CSVGTGGEETQYF. The reference TRBV29-1 and TRBJ2-5 proteins fill in what lies around the CDR3, so the full variable domain reads SAVISQKPSRDICQRGTSLTIQCQVDSQVTMMFWYRQQPGQSLTLIATANQGSEATYESGFVIDKFPISRPNLTFSTLTVSNMSPEDSSIYLCSVGTGGEETQYFGPGTRLLVL.